This T cell receptor beta chain was sequenced for a study of multiple sclerosis patients with progressive multifocal leukoencephalopathy. The study, taken as a whole, reports: Findings may reflect JC virus infection or just general immunocompromise.

CDR1 and CDR2 from the germline V gene are SGHTA and FQGNSA. There are 15 residues in the CDR3. After removal of 5 bases from V and 10 bases from J, the junction contained 11 bases not matched to a gene. The time point was: before natalizumab initiation. All patients had prior interferon beta, and all PML patients were female. T0 refers to blood drawn before natalizumab was first infused. Every PCR reaction included synthetic inline CDR3 controls for all V-J pairings. Clones were read by immunoSEQ multiplex PCR, and TCRdb kept only the in-frame ones, dropping some. In the table there are tens of thousands of clones, approximately 90% of which are singletons. In this sample, this clone turned up once. The antigen remains undetermined.

This chain connects TRBV7-2 to TRBJ1-1; 12 bases match TRBD1. Sequencing was carried out using PBMCs. This clonotype was sampled from a human donor with multiple sclerosis. This chain's CDR3 is CASSAVGTGGLGAFF. CDR3 in DNA: TGTGCCAGCAGCGCCGTAGGGACAGGGGGCCTAGGAGCTTTCTTT.